Listed below are T cell receptor beta chains from one sample, sequenced in a study of OX40 agonist ivuxolimab in advanced cancers. Profiling relied on immunoSEQ multiplex PCR, and the TCRdb table lists in-frame clones only, not all of them. The repertoire consists of about 48,000 clones, with roughly 83% occurring once and the leading ten covering more than 0.95%. The sequences come from CD4+ or CD8+ T cells sorted from blood, collected in a trial of the OX40 agonist ivuxolimab. Receptors originate from an adult with an advanced solid tumor such as melanoma, head and neck, liver or kidney cancer. The CDR3 runs from the conserved cysteine through the conserved F or W. Each record gives: J gene, V gene, CDR3 length, clone size, D gene, CDR3 DNA, CDR3 protein. A D gene is named only where the DNA matches it firmly. The size of a clone is reported for some rows only, either as once, few or many, or as a class for expanded clones.

>TRBJ1-5|TRBV30|14|once|NA
TGTGCCTGGAGTGTATGGCCGGGCCCCCAGCCCCAGCATTTT
CAWSVWPGPQPQHF
>TRBJ2-7|TRBV6-1|12|NA|TRBD1
TGTGCCAGCACCTGGGACAGGCGGGAGCAGTACTTC
CASTWDRREQYF
>TRBJ2-7|TRBV7-2|14|once|NA
TGTGCCAGCAGCTTAGCAGGGGTAGGGTACGAGCAGTACTTC
CASSLAGVGYEQYF
>TRBJ2-3|TRBV6-1|16|NA|TRBD2
TGTGCCAGCAGTGAAGTGGGACTATATTTCACAGATACGCAGTATTTT
CASSEVGLYFTDTQYF
>TRBJ2-7|TRBV11-2|15|NA|TRBD2
TGTGCCAGCAGCTTAGGTTCTAGCGGGGTCTACGAGCAGTACTTC
CASSLGSSGVYEQYF
>TRBJ1-2|TRBV30|15|NA|TRBD1
TGTGCCTGGAGTGTACCGCTCGGGACAGGAAGTCGCTACACCTTC
CAWSVPLGTGSRYTF
>TRBJ1-2|TRBV5-1|17|once|TRBD1
TGCGCCAGCAGCGCGAAGGAGGGGACAGCCAGGAGGTATGGCTACACCTTC
CASSAKEGTARRYGYTF
>TRBJ2-3|TRBV13|12|NA|NA
TGTGCCAGCAGCTTAGCCCGTGGGACGCAGTATTTT
CASSLARGTQYF
>TRBJ1-4|TRBV27|16|NA|TRBD1
TGTGCCAGCAGTTCTAGAACAGGGGGCTATAGGGAAAAACTGTTTTTT
CASSSRTGGYREKLFF
>TRBJ2-7|TRBV18|15|NA|TRBD1
TGTGCCAGCTCACCCGGGACAGGGGTGTTCTACGAGCAGTACTTC
CASSPGTGVFYEQYF
>TRBJ1-2|TRBV18|15|NA|NA
TGTGCCAGCTCACTAACGGACAGACCCAACTATGGCTACACCTTC
CASSLTDRPNYGYTF
>TRBJ2-6|TRBV5-4|15|once|NA
TGTGCCAGCAGCTTGGCCGGTAGTCGGGCCAACGTCCTGACTTTC
CASSLAGSRANVLTF
>TRBJ1-5|TRBV6-5|15|NA|NA
TGTGCCAGCAGTATAGGACCTAGTGTCAATCAGCCCCAGCATTTT
CASSIGPSVNQPQHF
>TRBJ1-1|TRBV13|15|NA|NA
TGTGCCAGCAGCTTCAGGGAGAACGGGAACACTGAAGCTTTCTTT
CASSFRENGNTEAFF
>TRBJ1-4|TRBV11-3|18|NA|TRBD1
TGTGCCAGCAGTCTAGATGGAGTCAGGGGGCCCTTTAATGAAAAACTGTTTTTT
CASSLDGVRGPFNEKLFF
>TRBJ1-5|TRBV7-9|15|NA|NA
TGTGCCAGCAGCTTAGGAACAGCGATCAATCAGCCCCAGCATTTT
CASSLGTAINQPQHF
>TRBJ2-7|TRBV18|14|NA|NA
TGTGCCAGCTCAGTGGGGCGAGTCCCCTACGAGCAGTACTTC
CASSVGRVPYEQYF
>TRBJ1-3|TRBV19|13|NA|NA
TGTGCCAGTAGAAGGGACGCTGGAAACACCATATATTTT
CASRRDAGNTIYF
>TRBJ1-1|TRBV7-3|13|NA|NA
TGTGCCAGCAGCTCAGACAGTCTCACTGAAGCTTTCTTT
CASSSDSLTEAFF
>TRBJ1-5|TRBV30|13|few|TRBD1
TGTGCCTGGAGTTTGACAGGGCCCCAGCCCCAGCATTTT
CAWSLTGPQPQHF
>TRBJ1-1|TRBV29-1|12|once|TRBD1
TGCAGCGTCGTTCGACAGGGGGCGGAAGCTTTCTTT
CSVVRQGAEAFF
>TRBJ2-1|TRBV19|14|NA|NA
TGTGCCAGTAGTATAGGGGCGCGGGACAATGAGCAGTTCTTC
CASSIGARDNEQFF
>TRBJ2-3|TRBV29-1|15|NA|TRBD2
TGCAGCGTTGGACGGCCTAGCGGGGGCGCAGATACGCAGTATTTT
CSVGRPSGGADTQYF
>TRBJ2-1|TRBV9|16|NA|TRBD2
TGTGCCAGCAGCGTGGGTTCTGGCGGGGGTAGGAATGAGCAGTTCTTC
CASSVGSGGGRNEQFF
>TRBJ2-3|TRBV2|16|NA|NA
TGTGCCAGCAGTGGGGGGCGGGGGAGAAGCACAGATACGCAGTATTTT
CASSGGRGRSTDTQYF
>TRBJ2-7|TRBV4-1|15|NA|NA
TGCGCCAGCAGCCCCCGAGGAAGGGGGTCCTACGAGCAGTACTTC
CASSPRGRGSYEQYF
>TRBJ2-3|TRBV10-3|15|NA|NA
TGTGCCATCAGTGAGGGAGGCCTTGGGACAGATACGCAGTATTTT
CAISEGGLGTDTQYF
>TRBJ1-5|TRBV4-2|15|few|NA
TGTGCCAGCAGCCAAGAGGGTAGTTACAATCAGCCCCAGCATTTT
CASSQEGSYNQPQHF
>TRBJ2-5|TRBV7-3|14|NA|TRBD2
TGTGCCAGCAGCTTAGGCCTAGCGGAAGAGACCCAGTACTTC
CASSLGLAEETQYF
>TRBJ2-3|TRBV29-1|12|few|NA
TGCAGCGTTTTCCACTTAGGAGATACGCAGTATTTT
CSVFHLGDTQYF
>TRBJ2-7|TRBV6-1|17|NA|NA
TGTGCCAGCAGTGAAGGGGCAAACTTGGACAGCCCCTACGAGCAGTACTTC
CASSEGANLDSPYEQYF
>TRBJ2-2|TRBV2|14|NA|NA
TGTGCCAGCAGTGAATCGGAGAACACCGGGGAGCTGTTTTTT
CASSESENTGELFF
>TRBJ2-7|TRBV19|13|NA|NA
TGTGCCAGTAGTACAAGACAGTCCTACGAGCAGTACTTC
CASSTRQSYEQYF
>TRBJ1-1|TRBV10-3|14|NA|NA
TGTGCCATCAGCCGACAGTCAATGAACACTGAAGCTTTCTTT
CAISRQSMNTEAFF
>TRBJ2-1|TRBV29-1|13|once|NA
TGCAGCGTTGCGCGGGTCTCCTACAATGAGCAGTTCTTC
CSVARVSYNEQFF
>TRBJ2-7|TRBV6-1|15|NA|TRBD2
TGTGCCAGCAGTGAGAGCGGGGGGGCCTTCTACGAGCAGTACTTC
CASSESGGAFYEQYF
>TRBJ1-1|TRBV7-3|14|few|NA
TGTGCCAGCAGCTTAGACCGAGGGAGCACTGAAGCTTTCTTT
CASSLDRGSTEAFF
>TRBJ2-1|TRBV18|17|NA|TRBD2
TGTGCCAGCTCACCACCCTGGGTCCTAGCGGGGCAGGGTGAGCAGTTCTTC
CASSPPWVLAGQGEQFF
>TRBJ2-1|TRBV2|13|NA|TRBD2
TGTGCCAGCACGCTAGCGGAAGATTTTGAGCAGTTCTTC
CASTLAEDFEQFF